The 11 T cell receptor beta chains below were found in one sample sequenced in a study of cytomegalovirus exposure and HLA in healthy donors. 13 Jbeta primers and 60 Vbeta primers were used for the PCR. Data came from immunoSEQ multiplex PCR; TCRdb stores just in-frame clones and leaves some out. The sample's table shows tens of thousands of clones. The sample was PBMCs. The receptors stem from a man aged 30 to 39 in good health and CMV-seronegative.

This rearrangement joins TRBV18 to TRBJ1-2; the D gene is possibly TRBD1 (6 bases). The V and J ends lost 3 bases and 4 bases respectively, with 15 bases between them. CDR3 length equals 15 residues. In germline, CDR1 is KGHSH, CDR2 LQKENI. The CDR3 nucleotides are TGTGCCAGCTCACCTAAACAGGGTCTCACCTATGGCTACACCTTC. Translated: CASSPKQGLTYGYTF.

The J gene is TRBJ2-3, the V gene TRBV5-4; 9 nucleotides align to TRBD2. V shed 0 bases and J 5 bases; nucleotides not matched to a gene: 4. The CDR3 has 15 residues. Germline lookup yields CDR1 SGHNT and CDR2 YYREEE (reference sequence). This CDR3 reads CASSLGGAGGDTQYF. CDR3 nucleotides: TGTGCCAGCAGCTTGGGGGGAGCGGGAGGAGATACGCAGTATTTT.

This rearrangement joins TRBV19 to TRBJ2-5, with TRBD2 matching over 10 bases. V was pared by 1 base and J by 2 bases, with 7 bases of the junction left unmatched. This CDR3 has 17 residues. Germline V gives CDR1 LNHDA, CDR2 SQIVND (reference sequence). This CDR3 is CASSIVVASGSQETQYF. In DNA, the CDR3 is TGTGCCAGTAGTATAGTCGTAGCTAGCGGGAGTCAAGAGACCCAGTACTTC.

The chain recombines TRBV4-3 with TRBJ1-2; TRBD1 matches 9 bases. The CDR3 loop spans 16 amino acids. The junction had 5 bases not matched to a gene; V was cut back by 3 bases and J by 0 bases. Germline V lookup: CDR1 LGHNA, CDR2 YSLEER. CDR3 sequence (DNA): TGCGCCAGCAGCCAGGGGACAGGGTTTACTAACTATGGCTACACCTTC. It specifies CASSQGTGFTNYGYTF.

This clone is classed as medium-sized by frequency. CDR3 amino acids: CASSQDPPGVGETQYF. In DNA form, the CDR3 reads TGCGCCAGCAGCCAAGATCCCCCGGGGGTGGGCGAGACCCAGTACTTC. The chain carries TRBV4-1 and TRBJ2-5; D possibly corresponds to TRBD2 (6 bases). Trimming removed 0 bases from V and 5 bases from J, with 16 bases in between. Germline lookup yields CDR1 MGHRA and CDR2 YSYEKL. The CDR3 is 16 amino acids.

The rearrangement links TRBV27 to TRBJ2-7, with a tentative D call TRBD2 (7 bases). Germline V gene sequence: CDR1 MNHEY, CDR2 SMNVEV (reference sequence). V gave up 0 bases and J gave up 2 bases, with 17 bases separating them. This CDR3 spans 17 amino acids. The CDR3 here is CASSLSKGGRGTYEQYF. In DNA, the CDR3 is TGTGCCAGCAGTTTATCAAAAGGGGGGCGGGGGACCTACGAGCAGTACTTC.

This chain links TRBV30 with TRBJ2-1; D is uncertain. CDR3 length equals 11 residues. V lost 4 bases to trimming and J lost 7 bases, with 8 bases between them. Germline V gene sequence: CDR1 GTSNPN, CDR2 SVGIG (reference sequence). CDR3 in DNA: TGTGCCTGGACGCTGCTAAATGAGCAGTTCTTC. Its protein is CAWTLLNEQFF.

The chain combines TRBV18 with TRBJ2-1; 10 nucleotides match TRBD2. Germline V CDR1 and CDR2: KGHSH, LQKENI. CDR3 size: 19 residues. The V gene end was trimmed by 6 bases and the J gene end by 7 bases; junction bases not matched to a gene: 21. The CDR3 nucleotides are TGTGCCAGCTCCCCCCGAGGGCTAGCGGGAGTGGCTACGTGGAATGAGCAGTTCTTC. Residues: CASSPRGLAGVATWNEQFF.

The chain combines TRBV7-2 with TRBJ1-6, with TRBD1 identical over 8 bases. Per the germline V gene, CDR1 is SGHTA and CDR2 is FQGNSA. This CDR3 contains 16 residues. With V trimmed by 5 bases and J by 10 bases, 13 bases remained unmatched. DNA of the CDR3: TGTGCCAGCAGCCTGACCGGGACAGGCGTCTCGTCACCCCTCCACTTT. It yields the protein CASSLTGTGVSSPLHF.

The chain combines TRBV9 with TRBJ2-7, with 7 bases that match TRBD2. Trimming took 4 bases from V and 6 from J; bases not matched to a gene: 10. Germline CDR1 and CDR2: SGDLS and YYNGEE. This CDR3 has 14 amino acids. CDR3 sequence reads: CASSTGGGSGEQYF. In DNA form, the CDR3 reads TGTGCCAGCAGCACAGGTGGCGGGAGTGGCGAGCAGTACTTC.

This sequence joins TRBV11-2 and TRBJ2-7; the match to TRBD2 covers 8 bases. CDR3 length equals 13 residues. V was pared by 5 bases and J by 6 bases, with 6 bases of the junction left unmatched. Germline CDR1 SGHAT, CDR2 FQNNGV. This CDR3 is CASSAREAGEQYF. Here the CDR3 DNA reads TGTGCCAGCAGCGCGCGGGAGGCTGGCGAGCAGTACTTC. Drawing the rest from reference TRBV11-2 and TRBJ2-7, the complete variable domain is EAGVAQSPRYKIIEKRQSVAFWCNPISGHATLYWYQQILGQGPKLLIQFQNNGVVDDSQLPKDRFSAERLKGVDSTLKIQPAKLEDSAVYLCASSAREAGEQYFGPGTRLTVT.